These T cell receptor beta chains were read from a single sample in a study of STAT5B mutations in CD4+ large granular lymphocyte leukemia. The data were produced by immunoSEQ multiplex PCR, yet TCRdb's version contains in-frame clones alone and is incomplete. The table shows around 8,100 clones, with around three quarters occurring only once. Sequencing used PBMCs. The receptors here all came from a woman aged 60 to 75 with CD4+ T-cell large granular lymphocyte leukemia. The CDR3 runs from the conserved cysteine through the conserved F or W. The D gene is left open where the match is weak. Expanded clones get a size class; other rows say once, few or many, or leave the size out.

>TRBJ1-1|TRBV20-1|.|.
CSANRLAEAFF
TGCAGTGCCAACAGGCTCGCTGAAGCTTTCTTT
>TRBJ1-2|TRBV6-6|TRBD1|.
CASSGTGGTSYTF
TGTGCCAGCAGTGGGACAGGTGGAACGAGCTACACCTTC
>TRBJ2-3|TRBV11-2|.|few
CASTETDTQYF
TGTGCCAGCACCGAAACAGATACGCAGTATTTT
>TRBJ1-1|TRBV10-1|.|.
CASKARENTEAFF
TGCGCCAGCAAGGCCAGGGAGAACACTGAAGCTTTCTTT
>TRBJ2-1|TRBV7-2|TRBD2|.
CASSLKAQLAGVSVEQFF
TGTGCCAGCAGCTTAAAGGCCCAACTAGCGGGAGTTTCCGTTGAGCAGTTCTTC
>TRBJ2-5|TRBV7-2|TRBD2|.
CASSDGTSGGHRLETQYF
TGTGCCAGCAGCGACGGGACTAGCGGGGGCCACCGTTTAGAGACCCAGTACTTC
>TRBJ2-7|TRBV2|TRBD1|.
CASSASGQGHEQYF
TGTGCCAGCAGCGCTTCGGGACAGGGCCACGAGCAGTACTTC
>TRBJ2-2|TRBV29-1|.|.
CSVEPSLGYTGELFF
TGCAGCGTGGAACCATCTCTAGGATACACCGGGGAGCTGTTTTTT
>TRBJ2-7|TRBV28|TRBD1|.
CASRGTGHYEQYF
TGTGCCAGCAGGGGGACAGGACACTACGAGCAGTACTTC
>TRBJ2-5|TRBV13|.|.
CASSLGEETQYF
TGTGCCAGCAGCTTAGGCGAAGAGACCCAGTACTTC
>TRBJ2-2|TRBV7-8|.|.
CASSPRQGGSTGELFF
TGTGCCAGCAGCCCCCGGCAGGGGGGCAGCACCGGGGAGCTGTTTTTT
>TRBJ1-1|TRBV7-6|TRBD1|.
CASSLGGQGSTEAFF
TGTGCCAGCAGCTTAGGCGGACAGGGCTCCACTGAAGCTTTCTTT
>TRBJ2-5|TRBV28|.|.
CASTKKETQYF
TGTGCCAGCACCAAGAAAGAGACCCAGTACTTC
>TRBJ1-5|TRBV19|.|.
CASSTYSTGTSNQPQHF
TGTGCCAGTAGTACGTACTCTACTGGGACGAGCAATCAGCCCCAGCATTTT
>TRBJ1-5|TRBV18|TRBD1|once
CASSPTTKDRDSNQPQHF
TGTGCCAGCTCACCTACGACTAAGGACAGGGATAGCAATCAGCCCCAGCATTTT
>TRBJ1-1|TRBV19|TRBD1|once
CASSPTTGGFTEAFF
TGTGCCAGTAGCCCCACCACAGGGGGCTTTACTGAAGCTTTCTTT
>TRBJ2-7|TRBV4-3|.|few
CASSQMTGWDYEQYF
TGCGCCAGCAGCCAGATGACAGGCTGGGACTACGAGCAGTACTTC
>TRBJ1-2|TRBV10-3|.|.
CAISGQLLKDGYTF
TGTGCCATCAGTGGACAGCTCCTCAAGGATGGCTACACCTTC
>TRBJ1-6|TRBV4-3|.|.
CASSPGRANSPLHF
TGCGCCAGCAGCCCTGGACGGGCTAATTCACCCCTCCACTTT
>TRBJ2-3|TRBV7-2|.|.
CASSQNRGTDTQYF
TGTGCCAGCAGCCAAAACCGGGGCACAGATACGCAGTATTTT
>TRBJ2-7|TRBV4-1|TRBD2|.
CASSRVLAGEYEQYF
TGCGCCAGCAGCCGCGTACTAGCGGGGGAATACGAGCAGTACTTC
>TRBJ2-1|TRBV14|.|.
CASSPFGALYNEQFF
TGTGCCAGCAGCCCCTTCGGGGCCCTCTACAATGAGCAGTTCTTC
>TRBJ1-1|TRBV27|.|.
CASSLNRDVRGSNTEAFF
TGTGCCAGCAGCCTTAATAGGGATGTCAGGGGCAGTAACACTGAAGCTTTCTTT
>TRBJ2-2|TRBV5-1|.|.
CASSLGSPNTGELFF
TGCGCCAGCAGCTTGGGCAGCCCGAACACCGGGGAGCTGTTTTTT
>TRBJ2-7|TRBV7-8|.|few
CASSPRTQQTYEQYF
TGTGCCAGCAGCCCGCGGACACAACAGACTTACGAGCAGTACTTC
>TRBJ1-3|TRBV7-2|.|.
CASSSQGISGNTIYF
TGTGCCAGCAGCTCCCAGGGGATTTCTGGAAACACCATATATTTT
>TRBJ2-7|TRBV7-9|TRBD1|.
CASSGQETTYEQYF
TGTGCCAGCAGCGGACAGGAGACGACCTACGAGCAGTACTTC
>TRBJ2-7|TRBV7-6|TRBD1|.
CASSPTGGGYEQYF
TGTGCCAGCAGCCCAACAGGGGGCGGTTACGAGCAGTACTTC
>TRBJ2-7|TRBV5-6|.|.
CASSLAVLSYEQYF
TGTGCCAGCAGCTTGGCGGTACTCTCCTACGAGCAGTACTTC
>TRBJ2-5|TRBV18|.|.
CASSPPSFQETQYF
TGTGCCAGCTCACCACCGTCTTTCCAAGAGACCCAGTACTTC
>TRBJ1-1|TRBV14|.|.
CASSQHGQMNTEAFF
TGTGCCAGCAGCCAACATGGACAGATGAACACTGAAGCTTTCTTT
>TRBJ2-1|TRBV4-1|TRBD2|.
CASSQDWEGLAGYNEQFF
TGCGCCAGCAGCCAAGATTGGGAGGGACTAGCGGGCTACAATGAGCAGTTCTTC
>TRBJ2-1|TRBV6-1|.|.
CASSDAGTGAKNEQFF
TGTGCCAGCAGTGATGCTGGGACTGGAGCCAAGAATGAGCAGTTCTTC
>TRBJ2-5|TRBV9|.|.
CASSVGAGETQYF
TGTGCCAGCAGCGTAGGGGCTGGGGAGACCCAGTACTTC
>TRBJ2-1|TRBV7-2|.|.
CASSSRTDSSYNEQFF
TGTGCCAGCAGCTCCCGGACGGACAGCTCCTACAATGAGCAGTTCTTC
>TRBJ1-6|TRBV4-3|TRBD1|.
CASSQLPDRANSPLHF
TGCGCCAGCAGCCAACTGCCCGACAGGGCAAATTCACCCCTCCACTTT
>TRBJ2-2|TRBV2|TRBD2|.
CASRGGSGGQNTGELFF
TGTGCCAGCAGGGGAGGCAGCGGGGGCCAGAACACCGGGGAGCTGTTTTTT
>TRBJ2-1|TRBV6-5|.|.
CASTDGNEQFF
TGTGCCAGCACTGATGGGAATGAGCAGTTCTTC
>TRBJ1-3|TRBV29-1|.|once
CSVALNPGSGNTIYF
TGCAGCGTTGCTCTCAACCCGGGCTCTGGAAACACCATATATTTT
>TRBJ1-5|TRBV6-5|.|.
CASSGGSQPQHF
TGTGCCAGCAGCGGGGGATCTCAGCCCCAGCATTTT
>TRBJ1-1|TRBV4-1|TRBD1|.
CASSQDGDRLLTEAFF
TGCGCCAGCAGCCAAGATGGGGACAGATTACTCACTGAAGCTTTCTTT
>TRBJ1-5|TRBV6-6|.|.
CASSYRDSNQPQHF
TGTGCCAGCAGTTACCGGGATAGCAATCAGCCCCAGCATTTT
>TRBJ2-7|TRBV15|TRBD1|few
CATSRDLRTGVGNYEQYF
TGTGCCACCAGCAGAGATCTGCGGACAGGCGTCGGGAACTACGAGCAGTACTTC
>TRBJ2-3|TRBV5-6|TRBD1|.
CASSSGQGETPYTQYF
TGTGCCAGCAGCTCTGGCCAGGGGGAGACCCCGTATACGCAGTATTTT
>TRBJ1-5|TRBV23-1|.|.
CASSQSESSRANQPQHF
TGCGCCAGCAGTCAATCGGAGTCCAGCCGGGCGAATCAGCCCCAGCATTTT
>TRBJ2-3|TRBV10-1|.|.
CASSTGRPDTQYF
TGCGCCAGCAGTACAGGGAGGCCAGATACGCAGTATTTT
>TRBJ2-7|TRBV30|TRBD2|.
CAWSGGGTYEQYF
TGTGCCTGGAGTGGGGGGGGGACCTACGAGCAGTACTTC
>TRBJ2-5|TRBV5-1|.|.
CASSLRGEQETQYF
TGCGCCAGCAGCTTGAGGGGGGAGCAAGAGACCCAGTACTTC
>TRBJ1-5|TRBV7-9|.|.
CASSPTGSDQPQHF
TGTGCCAGCAGCCCTACAGGGTCCGATCAGCCCCAGCATTTT
>TRBJ1-5|TRBV21-1|.|once
CASSKVPRPYGQGRNQPQHF
TGTGCCAGCAGCAAAGTCCCTCGCCCCTACGGACAGGGAAGAAATCAGCCCCAGCATTTT
>TRBJ1-6|TRBV7-2|TRBD1|few
CASSLGGTGYSPLHF
TGTGCCAGCAGCTTAGGGGGGACAGGGTATTCACCCCTCCACTTT
>TRBJ2-1|TRBV10-1|.|few
CASSESTGNYNEQFF
TGCGCCAGCAGTGAGTCGACCGGGAACTACAATGAGCAGTTCTTC